This record concerns one T cell receptor (beta chain) sequence. Sequencing used immunoSEQ multiplex PCR; TCRdb keeps in-frame clones, though not all of them. The data contain roughly 12,000 clones, over 75% of them singletons. This CDR3 has 14 amino acids. Germline lookup yields CDR1 SGDLS and CDR2 YYNGEE. J lost 2 bases, V lost 7 bases, and 5 bases had no gene match. Patients with a history of autoimmune disease or on systemic immunosuppression were excluded. The sample comes from a study of OX40 agonist ivuxolimab in advanced cancers. Looking at the study overall: Previous treatment with anti-PD-1, anti-PD-L1 or anti-CTLA-4 therapy was allowed; 40% had received some.

This sequence joins TRBV9 and TRBJ2-7; TRBD2 matches 11 bases. This specimen was CD4+ or CD8+ T cells sorted from blood, taken in a trial of the OX40 agonist ivuxolimab. The TCR sequence derives from an adult with an advanced solid tumor such as melanoma, head and neck, liver or kidney cancer. The CDR3 spells CASGPSGGTYEQYF. In nucleotides, the CDR3 is TGTGCCAGCGGCCCTAGCGGGGGGACCTACGAGCAGTACTTC. Based on the CDR3 plus reference TRBV9 and TRBJ2-7, the full variable domain is DSGVTQTPKHLITATGQRVTLRCSPRSGDLSVYWYQQSLDQGLQFLIQYYNGEERAKGNILERFSAQQFPDLHSELNLSSLELGDSALYFCASGPSGGTYEQYFGPGTRLTVT.